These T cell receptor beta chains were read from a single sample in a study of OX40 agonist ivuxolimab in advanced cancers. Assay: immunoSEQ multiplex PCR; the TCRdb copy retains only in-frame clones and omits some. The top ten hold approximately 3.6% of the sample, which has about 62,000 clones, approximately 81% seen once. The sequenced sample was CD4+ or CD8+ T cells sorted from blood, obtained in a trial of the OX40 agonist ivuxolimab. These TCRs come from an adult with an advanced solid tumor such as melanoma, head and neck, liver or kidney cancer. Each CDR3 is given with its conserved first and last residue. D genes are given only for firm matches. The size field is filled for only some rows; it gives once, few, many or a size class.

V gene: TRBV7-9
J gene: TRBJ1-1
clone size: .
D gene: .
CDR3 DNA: TGTGCCAGCGGACTAACCTACGAAGCTTTCTTT
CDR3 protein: CASGLTYEAFF

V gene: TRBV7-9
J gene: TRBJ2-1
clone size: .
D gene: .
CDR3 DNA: TGTGCCAGCCGGGACATTTCCTACAATGAGCAGTTCTTC
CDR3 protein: CASRDISYNEQFF

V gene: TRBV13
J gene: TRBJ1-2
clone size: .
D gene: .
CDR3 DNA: TGTGCCAGCAGCCCCCGGACGGTATTGTCCCATGGCTACACCTTC
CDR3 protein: CASSPRTVLSHGYTF

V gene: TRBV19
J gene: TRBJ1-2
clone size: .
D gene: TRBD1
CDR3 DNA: TGTGCCAGTAGTACGGCCGGGACAGGTCTTTTAGGTGGCTACACCTTC
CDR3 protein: CASSTAGTGLLGGYTF

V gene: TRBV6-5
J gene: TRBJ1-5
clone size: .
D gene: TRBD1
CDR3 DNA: TGTGCCAGCAGTTGGCAGGGGGGTCAGCCCCAGCATTTT
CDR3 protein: CASSWQGGQPQHF

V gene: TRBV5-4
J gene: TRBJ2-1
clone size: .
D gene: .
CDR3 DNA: TGTGCCAGCAGGCGCGGGGTCCTAGCGGACAGCTCCTACAATGAGCAGTTCTTC
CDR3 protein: CASRRGVLADSSYNEQFF

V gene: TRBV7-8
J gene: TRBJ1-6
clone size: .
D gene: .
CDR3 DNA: TGTGCCAGCAGCTTAAACCGGCAGGGCACTTCACCCCTCCACTTT
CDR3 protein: CASSLNRQGTSPLHF

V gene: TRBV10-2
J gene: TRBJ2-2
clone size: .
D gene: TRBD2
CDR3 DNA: TGCGCCAGCAGTAATCCTAGCGGGGGGAACACCGGGGAGCTGTTTTTT
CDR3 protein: CASSNPSGGNTGELFF

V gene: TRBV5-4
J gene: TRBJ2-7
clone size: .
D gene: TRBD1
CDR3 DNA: TGTGCCAGCAGCCGCGGGACAGGGGCCTACGAGCAGTACTTC
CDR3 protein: CASSRGTGAYEQYF

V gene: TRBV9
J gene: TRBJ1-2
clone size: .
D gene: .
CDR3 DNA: TGTGCCAGCAGCGTAGTAAGCGACTATGGCTACACCTTC
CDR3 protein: CASSVVSDYGYTF

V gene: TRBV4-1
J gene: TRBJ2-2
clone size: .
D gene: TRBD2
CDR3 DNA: TGCGCCAGCAGCCAGTCTCTAGCGGGGGCCACCGGGGAGCTGTTTTTT
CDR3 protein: CASSQSLAGATGELFF

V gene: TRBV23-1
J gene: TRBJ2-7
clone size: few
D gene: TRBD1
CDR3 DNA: TGCGCCAGCAGTCAATCAGACAGGGTACCCCCCTACGAGCAGTACTTC
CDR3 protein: CASSQSDRVPPYEQYF

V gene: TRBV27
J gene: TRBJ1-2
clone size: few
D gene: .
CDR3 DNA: TGTGCCAGCAGTTTACTGAAGGGGAGGGGGGGTGGCTACACCTTC
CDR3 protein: CASSLLKGRGGGYTF

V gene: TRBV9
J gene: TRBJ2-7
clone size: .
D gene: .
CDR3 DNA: TGTGCCAGCAGCGTCGGGGGGGGACAGGGAGGCAACGAGCAGTACTTC
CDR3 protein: CASSVGGGQGGNEQYF

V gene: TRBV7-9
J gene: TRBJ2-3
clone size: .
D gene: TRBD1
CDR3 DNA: TGTGCCAGCAGCTTAGTGCAGGGGGCAGATACGCAGTATTTT
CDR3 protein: CASSLVQGADTQYF

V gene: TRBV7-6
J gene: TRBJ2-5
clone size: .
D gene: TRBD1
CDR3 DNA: TGTGCCAGCAGCTCTACAGGGGGCGGGGAGACCCAGTACTTC
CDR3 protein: CASSSTGGGETQYF

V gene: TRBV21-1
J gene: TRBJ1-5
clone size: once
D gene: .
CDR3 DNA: TGTGCCACCCTGTCCCGGGACAGGGGTCGGTTTGTCGGATATAGCAATCAGCCCCAGCATTTT
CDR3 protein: CATLSRDRGRFVGYSNQPQHF

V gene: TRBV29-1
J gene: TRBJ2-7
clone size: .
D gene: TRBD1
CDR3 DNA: TGCAGCGTTCTGAAAGGCACAGGGGGCTTTGAGCAGTACTTC
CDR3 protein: CSVLKGTGGFEQYF

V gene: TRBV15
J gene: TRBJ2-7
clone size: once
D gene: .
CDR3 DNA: TGTGCCACCAGCCAACAGTACTTC
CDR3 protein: CATSQQYF

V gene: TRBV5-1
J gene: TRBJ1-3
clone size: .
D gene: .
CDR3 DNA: TGCGCCAGCAGCGGCGGAAACACCATATATTTT
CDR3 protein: CASSGGNTIYF